These 25 T cell receptor beta chains were all obtained from the same sample, sequenced in a study of cytomegalovirus exposure and HLA in healthy donors. PCR primers comprised 60 Vbeta and 13 Jbeta primers. Sequencing was performed with immunoSEQ multiplex PCR; in TCRdb, only in-frame clones are kept and a portion is missing. Of over 150,000 clones listed, about 76% are singletons. The sequenced sample was PBMCs. The origin of the receptors is a male donor in good health and CMV-seropositive.

The chain employs TRBV7-2 and TRBJ2-3; no clear D gene. Per the germline V gene, CDR1 is SGHTA and CDR2 is FQGNSA. The CDR3 is 12 residues long. Trimming removed 3 bases at V and 6 bases at J, with 7 bases between. Written as DNA, the CDR3 is TGTGCCAGCAGCTTTTACGGGGATACGCAGTATTTT. Translated: CASSFYGDTQYF.

This clone appeared a few times. The chain recombines TRBV11-2 with TRBJ1-3; the D is unclear. Germline-derived CDR1 and CDR2 are SGHAT and FQNNGV. The CDR3 is 15 residues long. Trimming removed 3 bases from V and 4 bases from J, with 13 bases in between. The CDR3 loop is CASSFALTGGNTIYF. Written as DNA, the CDR3 is TGTGCCAGCAGCTTCGCTTTGACGGGAGGAAACACCATATATTTT.

This rearrangement joins TRBV30 to TRBJ1-6; D is uncertain. The CDR3 runs 14 residues. Germline assignment: CDR1 GTSNPN and CDR2 SVGIG (reference sequence). The V end lost 1 base, the J end lost 6 bases, and 10 bases lay between the germline ends. The chain's CDR3 is CAWSARVGNSPLHF. Written as DNA, the CDR3 is TGTGCCTGGAGTGCGCGAGTTGGTAATTCACCCCTCCACTTT.

This clone was counted a single time. This sample includes further DNA sequences coding for the same CDR3. V and J are TRBV9 and TRBJ2-5; D is possibly TRBD1 (5 bases). The germline V gene encodes CDR1 SGDLS and CDR2 YYNGEE. Trimming left V 0 bases short and J 4 bases short, with 7 bases between. There are 13 residues in the CDR3. The CDR3, as DNA: TGTGCCAGCAGCGTAGATAGGGGAGAGACCCAGTACTTC. Protein: CASSVDRGETQYF.

V gene TRBV30 combines with J gene TRBJ2-5, with TRBD1 matching 10 bases. Germline CDR1 reads GTSNPN; CDR2 reads SVGIG (reference sequence). The CDR3 totals 13 residues. V was clipped by 4 bases and J by 5 bases; unmatched bases: 4. The CDR3: CAWTGTGVETQYF. The CDR3 bases are TGTGCCTGGACCGGGACAGGGGTCGAGACCCAGTACTTC. The full variable domain, with the rest looked up from reference TRBV30 and TRBJ2-5, is SQTIHQWPATLVQPVGSPLSLECTVEGTSNPNLYWYRQAAGRGLQLLFYSVGIGQISSEVPQNLSASRPQDRQFILSSKKLLLSDSGFYLCAWTGTGVETQYFGPGTRLLVL.

The V gene is TRBV7-9, the J gene TRBJ1-1; the D is unclear. The CDR3 sequence is 14 residues long. Trimming removed 5 bases from V and 5 bases from J, with 15 bases in between. Germline V gives CDR1 SEHNR, CDR2 FQNEAQ (reference sequence). CDR3 nucleotides: TGTGCCAGCAGCCCCACACTGAGGGAGACTGAAGCTTTCTTT. This codes for CASSPTLRETEAFF. The full variable domain, with the rest looked up from reference TRBV7-9 and TRBJ1-1, is DTGVSQNPRHKITKRGQNVTFRCDPISEHNRLYWYRQTLGQGPEFLTYFQNEAQLEKSRLLSDRFSAERPKGSFSTLEIQRTEQGDSAMYLCASSPTLRETEAFFGQGTRLTVV.

This CDR3 is CASTRTGGPNQPQHF. In DNA form, the CDR3 reads TGTGCCAGCACCAGGACAGGGGGACCCAATCAGCCCCAGCATTTT. The chain employs TRBV6-6 and TRBJ1-5; 10 positions match TRBD1. The V and J ends lost 7 bases and 3 bases, in that order; junction bases with no gene match: 6. CDR1 is MNHNY, CDR2 SVGAGI, per germline (reference sequence). CDR3 length: 15 amino acids.

The chain has TRBV27 and TRBJ2-5; D gene uncertain. Trimming left V 2 bases short and J 2 bases short, with 12 bases between. The CDR3 sequence is 15 residues long. Germline loops: CDR1 MNHEY, CDR2 SMNVEV (reference sequence). The DNA for the CDR3 is TGTGCCAGCAGTTTAAGGTGGCGGCAGCAAGAGACCCAGTACTTC. Residues: CASSLRWRQQETQYF.

This clone was seen more than once but under ten times. The rearrangement joins TRBV5-5 to TRBJ1-5, with TRBD1 matching over 10 bases. Germline V lookup: CDR1 SGHKS, CDR2 YYEKEE (reference sequence). J lost 4 bases, V lost 0 bases, and 1 base had no gene match. This CDR3 has 15 amino acids. For the CDR3, the DNA is TGTGCCAGCAGCTTGGAGGGACAGGGGAATCAGCCCCAGCATTTT. Protein product: CASSLEGQGNQPQHF.

The chain links TRBV27 to TRBJ2-6; D is perhaps TRBD1 (5 bases). Germline loops: CDR1 MNHEY, CDR2 SMNVEV (reference sequence). CDR3 length: 18 residues. V was cut by 1 base and J by 8 bases, with 21 bases left in between. The CDR3 DNA reads TGTGCCAGCAGTTTATTGGGGCAGAGTCGAGGTCATCCCAACGTCCTGACTTTC. Its protein product is CASSLLGQSRGHPNVLTF.

This clone was counted once. The rearrangement joins TRBV7-9 to TRBJ2-7; 8 nucleotides match TRBD1. The V gene's germline CDR1 is SEHNR and CDR2 FQNEAQ (reference sequence). With 5 bases clipped from V and 2 bases from J, the junction kept 5 bases outside the gene matches. This CDR3 comprises 14 residues. The CDR3 protein is CASSPTDRAYEQYF. DNA of the CDR3: TGTGCCAGCAGCCCCACGGACAGGGCCTACGAGCAGTACTTC.

The chain has TRBV27 and TRBJ2-3; 12 bases agree with TRBD2. The germline CDR1 and CDR2 sequences are MNHEY and SMNVEV (reference sequence). The CDR3 is made up of 16 amino acids. Trimming removed 3 bases from V and 2 bases from J; junction bases left unmatched: 3. The DNA for the CDR3 is TGTGCCAGCAGTTTCCGGACTAGCGGGGCCACAGATACGCAGTATTTT. Its protein is CASSFRTSGATDTQYF.

V is TRBV5-6 and J is TRBJ2-1, with 9 nucleotides matching TRBD1. V was clipped by 2 bases and J by 3 bases; unmatched bases: 3. There are 15 residues in the CDR3. The V gene's germline CDR1 is SGHDT and CDR2 YYEEEE. The CDR3 region is CASSFGQGFYNEQFF. CDR3 bases: TGTGCCAGCAGCTTTGGACAGGGGTTCTACAATGAGCAGTTCTTC. The full variable domain, rest sourced from reference TRBV5-6 and TRBJ2-1, is DAGVTQSPTHLIKTRGQQVTLRCSPKSGHDTVSWYQQALGQGPQFIFQYYEEEERQRGNFPDRFSGHQFPNYSSELNVNALLLGDSALYLCASSFGQGFYNEQFFGPGTRLTVL.

The genes are TRBV19 and TRBJ1-5; TRBD1 matches at 7 bases. The CDR3 sequence is 12 residues long. V lost 11 bases to trimming and J lost 1 base; unmatched junction nucleotides: 2. Germline V CDR1 and CDR2: LNHDA, SQIVND (reference sequence). DNA for the CDR3: TGTGCCGGACAGGAGAGCAATCAGCCCCAGCATTTT. Translated: CAGQESNQPQHF.

The chain recombines TRBV6-5 with TRBJ2-1; perhaps TRBD2 as D (6 bases). V was shortened by 0 bases and J by 6 bases, with 9 bases between the two germline ends. Germline V gene data show CDR1 as MNHEY and CDR2 as SVGAGI. This CDR3 spans 14 amino acids. The CDR3 DNA follows: TGTGCCAGCAGTTACTCTGCGCGGGGCAATGAGCAGTTCTTC. It yields the protein CASSYSARGNEQFF.

This chain connects TRBV10-3 to TRBJ2-7, with 9 bases aligning to TRBD1. From germline, CDR1 is ENHRY and CDR2 SYGVKD. The V and J ends lost 2 bases and 6 bases, in that order; junction bases with no gene match: 8. This CDR3 contains 15 residues. The chain's CDR3 is CAISETGGQGGEQYF. The CDR3 DNA reads TGTGCCATCAGTGAGACCGGGGGACAGGGCGGCGAGCAGTACTTC.

This clone has a handful of counts. The chain carries TRBV5-1 and TRBJ2-2; maybe TRBD2 (6 bases). Trimming cost V 6 bases and J 4 bases, with 13 bases left between them. CDR1 and CDR2 (germline): SGHRS, YFSETQ. The CDR3 is 14 amino acids. The CDR3 DNA sequence: TGCGCCAGCAACGGCGGGGAGGTCACCGGGGAGCTGTTTTTT. Translating gives CASNGGEVTGELFF.

This CDR3 reads CASSLFTGGSKSYNSPLHF. CDR3 bases: TGTGCCAGCAGCTTGTTTACAGGGGGCTCAAAATCCTATAATTCACCCCTCCACTTT. The chain combines TRBV5-8 with TRBJ1-6; 9 nucleotides agree with TRBD1. Germline V lookup: CDR1 SGHTS, CDR2 YDEGEE. The CDR3 totals 19 residues. V was pared by 1 base and J by 1 base, with 9 bases of the junction left unmatched.

The genes are TRBV7-3 and TRBJ2-2; 9 bases are shared with TRBD1. Per the germline V gene, CDR1 is SGHTA and CDR2 is FQGTGA. With V trimmed by 2 bases and J by 4 bases, 5 bases remained unmatched. The CDR3 consists of 16 residues. The CDR3 bases are TGTGCCAGCAGCTTAGGGGGACAGGGAAGCACCGGGGAGCTGTTTTTT. This translates into CASSLGGQGSTGELFF.

The CDR3 here is CASSQTGVETQYF. The CDR3 DNA sequence: TGTGCCAGCAGCCAGACAGGGGTAGAGACCCAGTACTTC. J is TRBJ2-5 and V is TRBV13, with 8 bases aligning to TRBD1. V was pared by 5 bases and J by 4 bases, with 3 bases of the junction left unmatched. CDR3 length: 13 residues. Germline assignment: CDR1 PRHDT and CDR2 FYEKMQ (reference sequence).

The J gene is TRBJ2-7, the V gene TRBV28, with TRBD2 identical over 7 bases. V trimming: 10 bases; J trimming: 0 bases; junction bases outside the gene matches: 6. Germline V CDR1 and CDR2: MDHEN, SYDVKM. The CDR3 is 13 residues long. Here the CDR3 DNA reads TGTGCCACCCTCGGGGGGAGCTCCTACGAGCAGTACTTC. Its protein is CATLGGSSYEQYF.

The CDR3 DNA reads TGCAGCGTCCGGACTAGCGGGGGCGATGAGCAGTTCTTC. Its translation: CSVRTSGGDEQFF. V and J are TRBV29-1 and TRBJ2-1; 13 bases agree with TRBD2. V dropped 6 bases and J dropped 8; count of bases not matched to a gene: 4. The germline V gene has CDR1 SQVTM and CDR2 ANQGSEA. The CDR3 totals 13 residues.

This chain joins TRBV11-1 and TRBJ2-1; 7 bases match TRBD2. Germline lookup yields CDR1 SGHAT and CDR2 FQDESV (reference sequence). There are 15 residues in the CDR3. Losses at the gene ends were 2 bases for V and 4 bases for J; bases not matched to a gene: 5. In DNA, the CDR3 is TGTGCCAGCAGCTTAAGTCTAGCGGCTTACAATGAGCAGTTCTTC. As protein: CASSLSLAAYNEQFF. Together with reference TRBV11-1 and TRBJ2-1, the CDR3 gives the full variable domain: EAEVAQSPRYKITEKSQAVAFWCDPISGHATLYWYRQILGQGPELLVQFQDESVVDDSQLPKDRFSAERLKGVDSTLKIQPAELGDSAMYLCASSLSLAAYNEQFFGPGTRLTVL.

V usage is TRBV30 and J usage is TRBJ1-1; weak D call: TRBD1 (6 bases). Germline V gene sequence: CDR1 GTSNPN, CDR2 SVGIG (reference sequence). Trimming removed 0 bases from V and 4 bases from J, with 12 bases in between. The CDR3 consists of 14 residues. CDR3 residues: CAWSVGGAGTEAFF. CDR3 nucleotide sequence: TGTGCCTGGAGTGTCGGGGGGGCTGGCACTGAAGCTTTCTTT. The variable domain in full, with the rest retrieved from reference TRBV30 and TRBJ1-1, is SQTIHQWPATLVQPVGSPLSLECTVEGTSNPNLYWYRQAAGRGLQLLFYSVGIGQISSEVPQNLSASRPQDRQFILSSKKLLLSDSGFYLCAWSVGGAGTEAFFGQGTRLTVV.

The V gene is TRBV2, the J gene TRBJ2-7, with 9 bases that match TRBD1. Germline CDR1 reads SNHLY; CDR2 reads FYNNEI. This CDR3 is built from 16 residues. V gave up 4 bases and J gave up 5 bases; unmatched junction bases: 12. This CDR3 reads CASSVTRTGEGDEQYF. The CDR3 DNA is TGTGCCAGCAGTGTTACGAGGACAGGGGAAGGGGACGAGCAGTACTTC.